Each of the 29 T cell receptor beta chains below was sequenced from the same sample in a study of cytomegalovirus exposure and HLA in healthy donors. The PCR ran on 60 Vbeta and 13 Jbeta primers. Method: immunoSEQ multiplex PCR; TCRdb's copy keeps in-frame clones and lacks some. Seen in this sample are some 96,000 clones; the ten most common clones hold around 3.4%. The sample was PBMCs. All receptors come from a woman between 25 and 40 years old in good health and CMV-seronegative.

Note on this clone: The junction shows a germline mismatch at one end, possibly a read error. V is TRBV19 and J is TRBJ2-1; maybe TRBD2 (5 bases). The CDR3 spans 15 residues. Germline V gene sequence: CDR1 LNHDA, CDR2 SQIVND (reference sequence). The CDR3 DNA sequence: TGTACCAGTAACGAGGGAAAGGACCCCGGGGATGAGCAGTTCTTC. Translating it yields CTSNEGKDPGDEQFF.

The chain is built from TRBV7-3 and TRBJ2-1; 9 bases match TRBD2. Germline CDR1 is SGHTA and CDR2 is FQGTGA. The CDR3 spans 16 residues. V shed 3 bases, J shed 2 bases, and the junction held 5 bases outside the gene matches. CDR3 loop: CASSFSGGGAYNEQFF. The DNA for the CDR3 is TGTGCCAGCAGCTTCTCGGGCGGGGGGGCCTACAATGAGCAGTTCTTC.

The V and J genes are TRBV5-5 and TRBJ2-4; TRBD2 is a possible D gene (5 bases). This CDR3 is 14 amino acids long. CDR1 is SGHKS, CDR2 YYEKEE, per germline (reference sequence). V lost 2 bases and J 1 base, leaving 7 bases between the germline ends. CDR3 residues: CASSFGVAKNIQYF. CDR3 bases: TGTGCCAGCAGCTTCGGGGTGGCCAAAAACATTCAGTACTTC. The variable domain in full, completed from reference TRBV5-5 and TRBJ2-4, reads DAGVTQSPTHLIKTRGQQVTLRCSPISGHKSVSWYQQVLGQGPQFIFQYYEKEERGRGNFPDRFSARQFPNYSSELNVNALLLGDSALYLCASSFGVAKNIQYFGAGTRLSVL.

This chain uses TRBV11-3 with TRBJ1-1, with D hard to call. Germline V gene data show CDR1 as SGHNT and CDR2 as YENEEA. CDR3 length equals 13 residues. With 0 bases removed from V and 6 bases from J, the gap between germline ends came to 8 bases. CDR3 region: CASSLDTAAEAFF. CDR3 nucleotide sequence: TGTGCCAGCAGCTTAGATACGGCGGCTGAAGCTTTCTTT.

The chain is built from TRBV5-4 and TRBJ2-6, with 8 bases lining up with TRBD1. Losses at the gene ends were 4 bases for V and 2 bases for J; bases not matched to a gene: 8. The CDR3 runs to 17 residues. Per the germline V gene, CDR1 is SGHNT and CDR2 is YYREEE (reference sequence). The CDR3 here is CASSPTLTGAGANVLTF. CDR3 DNA: TGTGCCAGCAGCCCGACGCTGACAGGGGCTGGGGCCAACGTCCTGACTTTC.

The gene calls are TRBV11-3 and TRBJ1-2, with a weak D call TRBD1 (6 bases). Germline CDR1 and CDR2: SGHNT and YENEEA. This CDR3 is built from 16 residues. Trimming left V 5 bases short and J 6 bases short, with 22 bases between. Here the CDR3 DNA reads TGTGCCAGCAGCACACCGATAACAGGGACCCCTAATGGCTACACCTTC. Translating it yields CASSTPITGTPNGYTF.

This chain uses TRBV28 with TRBJ1-2; TRBD1 is a possible D gene (5 bases). Looked up from germline, CDR1 is MDHEN and CDR2 is SYDVKM. The CDR3 is made up of 14 amino acids. The V end lost 4 bases, the J end lost 6 bases, and 15 bases lay between the germline ends. The CDR3 sequence is CASSWTSLGDGYTF. The CDR3 DNA is TGTGCCAGCAGTTGGACATCCCTTGGGGATGGCTACACCTTC.

The CDR3 spells CASSETGIYEQYF. CDR3 DNA: TGTGCCAGCAGTGAAACAGGGATCTACGAGCAGTACTTC. The V and J genes are TRBV25-1 and TRBJ2-7, with D perhaps matching TRBD1 (6 bases). V gave up 2 bases and J gave up 3 bases, with 8 bases separating them. Germline CDR1 MGHDK, CDR2 SYGVNS. The CDR3 has 13 residues.

The rearrangement links TRBV5-4 to TRBJ1-6, with a possible D match to TRBD1 (5 bases). CDR1 SGHNT and CDR2 YYREEE come from the germline V gene (reference sequence). With 0 bases removed from V and 4 bases from J, the gap between germline ends came to 14 bases. The CDR3 is 17 residues long. This chain's CDR3 is CASSLVAGIGYNSPLHF. CDR3 sequence (DNA): TGTGCCAGCAGCTTGGTAGCAGGGATCGGGTATAATTCACCCCTCCACTTT. Using reference TRBV5-4 and TRBJ1-6 for the parts outside the CDR3, the full variable domain is ETGVTQSPTHLIKTRGQQVTLRCSSQSGHNTVSWYQQALGQGPQFIFQYYREEENGRGNFPPRFSGLQFPNYSSELNVNALELDDSALYLCASSLVAGIGYNSPLHFGNGTRLTVT.

The V call is TRBV7-3, the J call TRBJ2-2, with 11 bases matching TRBD2. This CDR3 is 16 amino acids long. Germline V gene lookup returns CDR1 SGHTA and CDR2 FQGTGA. Trimming took 5 bases from V and 7 from J; bases not matched to a gene: 9. CDR3: CASSLTSLAGGGELFF. CDR3 nucleotides: TGTGCCAGCAGCCTTACCTCGCTAGCGGGAGGCGGGGAGCTGTTTTTT. Full variable domain (rest looked up from reference TRBV7-3 and TRBJ2-2): GAGVSQTPSNKVTEKGKYVELRCDPISGHTALYWYRQSLGQGPEFLIYFQGTGAADDSGLPNDRFFAVRPEGSVSTLKIQRTERGDSAVYLCASSLTSLAGGGELFFGEGSRLTVL.

The V and J genes are TRBV14 and TRBJ2-7; 7 bases match TRBD2. From germline, CDR1 is SGHDN and CDR2 FVKESK. The J segment lost 6 bases and the V segment lost 4 bases, leaving 15 bases of the junction unmatched. The CDR3 runs 16 residues. CDR3 DNA sequence: TGTGCCAGCAGCCTGGGACCGGGACTAACCCTCCTCGAGCAGTACTTC. This encodes CASSLGPGLTLLEQYF.

The chain carries TRBV2 and TRBJ2-4; TRBD2 agrees at 14 bases. J gave up 6 bases and V 6 bases, and 7 bases lay outside the gene matches. The CDR3 totals 16 residues. Germline assignment: CDR1 SNHLY and CDR2 FYNNEI. The CDR3 loop is CASRATSGRAGNIQYF. As DNA, the CDR3 is TGTGCCAGCAGAGCGACTAGCGGGAGGGCCGGAAACATTCAGTACTTC.

The chain uses TRBV28 and TRBJ1-1, with unresolved D. The CDR3 has 12 amino acids. Trimming removed 2 bases from V and 8 bases from J, with 9 bases in between. CDR1 is MDHEN, CDR2 SYDVKM, per germline. The CDR3 loop reads CASSLRLREAFF. CDR3 coding DNA: TGTGCCAGCAGTTTACGCCTACGGGAAGCTTTCTTT.

The genes are TRBV11-2 and TRBJ2-7; 11 nucleotides line up with TRBD2. The CDR3 spans 15 residues. V trimming: 5 bases; J trimming: 3 bases; junction bases outside the gene matches: 6. Germline-derived CDR1 and CDR2 are SGHAT and FQNNGV. The CDR3 is CASSVTSGRVYEQYF. The CDR3 DNA reads TGTGCCAGCAGCGTCACTAGCGGGAGAGTCTACGAGCAGTACTTC.

The genes are TRBV7-2 and TRBJ1-1; D not resolved. V lost 5 bases to trimming and J lost 1 base, with 5 bases between them. The CDR3 is 12 residues long. Germline V gives CDR1 SGHTA, CDR2 FQGNSA. Here the CDR3 DNA reads TGTGCCAGCAGCGACACGAACACTGAAGCTTTCTTT. This encodes CASSDTNTEAFF. Full variable domain (outside the CDR3, taken from reference TRBV7-2 and TRBJ1-1): GAGVSQSPSNKVTEKGKDVELRCDPISGHTALYWYRQSLGQGLEFLIYFQGNSAPDKSGLPSDRFSAERTGGSVSTLTIQRTQQEDSAVYLCASSDTNTEAFFGQGTRLTVV.

V and J are TRBV4-2 and TRBJ2-1; 8 bases are a match to TRBD2. Germline V gene sequence: CDR1 LGHNA, CDR2 YNFKEQ. J lost 8 bases, V lost 4 bases, and 7 bases had no gene match. The CDR3 is 14 amino acids. CDR3 region: CASSLRGGFDEQFF. The CDR3 DNA follows: TGTGCCAGCAGCCTTCGGGGGGGCTTCGATGAGCAGTTCTTC.

The chain recombines TRBV28 with TRBJ1-1; D remains unclear. This CDR3 contains 14 residues. Germline V CDR1 and CDR2: MDHEN, SYDVKM. Trimming pared 4 bases from V and 1 base from J, leaving 10 bases between. CDR3 region: CASSSRSRNTEAFF. CDR3 coding DNA: TGTGCCAGCAGTTCCCGGTCCCGGAACACTGAAGCTTTCTTT.

The chain has TRBV27 and TRBJ2-7; D is perhaps TRBD1 (6 bases). V was cut by 4 bases and J by 6 bases, with 13 bases left in between. The CDR3 has 13 residues. In germline, CDR1 is MNHEY, CDR2 SMNVEV (reference sequence). The CDR3 region is CASSYLGAVEQYF. The CDR3 DNA is TGTGCCAGCAGTTATCTGGGGGCGGTCGAGCAGTACTTC.

The CDR3 nucleotides are TGCGCCAGCAGTCCGGGACACCAGTACAATGAGCAGTTCTTC. Its translation: CASSPGHQYNEQFF. The chain has TRBV10-1 and TRBJ2-1; a possible D gene is TRBD1 (6 bases). Germline CDR1 reads WNHNN; CDR2 reads SYGVQD (reference sequence). V was trimmed by 5 bases and J by 4 bases, leaving 12 bases between them. CDR3 size: 14 residues.

The chain couples TRBV29-1 to TRBJ1-1; TRBD1 agrees at 7 bases. Losses at the gene ends were 6 bases for V and 4 bases for J; bases not matched to a gene: 8. There are 13 residues in the CDR3. CDR1 is SQVTM, CDR2 ANQGSEA, per germline. Written as DNA, the CDR3 is TGCAGCGTCCCGCACAGGGGACCCACTGAAGCTTTCTTT. It yields the protein CSVPHRGPTEAFF. The variable domain in full, with the rest retrieved from reference TRBV29-1 and TRBJ1-1, is SAVISQKPSRDICQRGTSLTIQCQVDSQVTMMFWYRQQPGQSLTLIATANQGSEATYESGFVIDKFPISRPNLTFSTLTVSNMSPEDSSIYLCSVPHRGPTEAFFGQGTRLTVV.

The chain employs TRBV9 and TRBJ1-5, with no clear D. The CDR3 covers 14 residues. Germline CDR1 reads SGDLS; CDR2 reads YYNGEE. V lost 1 base and J 5 bases, leaving 10 bases between the germline ends. CDR3 sequence reads: CASSVLDGDQPQHF. CDR3 sequence (DNA): TGTGCCAGCAGCGTATTAGACGGAGATCAGCCCCAGCATTTT.

The rearrangement links TRBV29-1 to TRBJ1-1; TRBD1 matches at 8 bases. The trim removed 6 bases at V and 4 bases at J, leaving 7 bases unmatched. CDR1 SQVTM and CDR2 ANQGSEA come from the germline V gene. The CDR3 extends over 13 amino acids. The CDR3 spells CSVDRVTGTEAFF. The CDR3 DNA is TGCAGCGTGGACAGGGTGACGGGCACTGAAGCTTTCTTT.

This sequence joins TRBV28 and TRBJ1-1; 7 bases align to TRBD1. Germline-derived CDR1 and CDR2 are MDHEN and SYDVKM. CDR3 length: 15 amino acids. V shed 4 bases and J 2 bases; nucleotides not matched to a gene: 7. The CDR3 DNA reads TGTGCCAGCAGTTCGCCGGGACAGACCAACACTGAAGCTTTCTTT. Translated: CASSSPGQTNTEAFF.

The chain couples TRBV28 to TRBJ1-5, with unresolved D. V dropped 5 bases and J dropped 4 bases, with 15 bases sitting between them. Germline lookup yields CDR1 MDHEN and CDR2 SYDVKM. The CDR3 is 15 amino acids. DNA for the CDR3: TGTGCCAGCAGTACCCCAAACCTCGCGAATCAGCCCCAGCATTTT. This encodes CASSTPNLANQPQHF.

CDR3 sequence (DNA): TGTGCCAGTACCTCCCCCCACGCCGGACATACGCGCTATGGCTACACCTTC. This codes for CASTSPHAGHTRYGYTF. The chain uses TRBV19 and TRBJ1-2; D may be TRBD1 (5 bases). The CDR3 loop spans 17 amino acids. Germline CDR1 and CDR2: LNHDA and SQIVND (reference sequence). Between the trimmed V and J ends, which lost 7 bases and 4 bases, there was a span of 25 bases.

The rearrangement joins TRBV27 to TRBJ1-1; 9 nucleotides match TRBD1. The CDR3 runs 14 residues. J gave up 5 bases and V 6 bases, and 7 bases lay outside the gene matches. Germline V CDR1 and CDR2: MNHEY, SMNVEV (reference sequence). The CDR3 DNA is TGTGCCAGCAGATTAACAGGGGGCTTGACTGAAGCTTTCTTT. Protein product: CASRLTGGLTEAFF.

The rearrangement joins TRBV19 to TRBJ2-3, with D unclear. Germline V gene sequence: CDR1 LNHDA, CDR2 SQIVND (reference sequence). With 3 bases removed from V and 8 bases from J, the gap between germline ends came to 9 bases. There are 12 residues in the CDR3. Written as DNA, the CDR3 is TGTGCCAGTAGTATCCCCCCGGGTACGCAGTATTTT. Its protein product is CASSIPPGTQYF.

The rearrangement links TRBV7-6 to TRBJ2-7, with 7 bases aligning to TRBD1. Germline V gene sequence: CDR1 SGHVS, CDR2 FNYEAQ. There are 15 residues in the CDR3. V was clipped by 5 bases and J by 0 bases; unmatched bases: 7. As DNA, the CDR3 is TGTGCCAGCAGCGGTGGGACAGCGAGCTCCTACGAGCAGTACTTC. Translation: CASSGGTASSYEQYF.

The CDR3 sequence is CAISEVTSGGFTDTQYF. DNA for the CDR3: TGTGCCATCAGTGAAGTGACTAGCGGGGGGTTCACAGATACGCAGTATTTT. The V call is TRBV10-3, the J call TRBJ2-3; 13 bases agree with TRBD2. The CDR3 sequence is 17 residues long. The V gene's germline CDR1 is ENHRY and CDR2 SYGVKD. Unmatched junction bases numbered 5, after V lost 3 bases and J lost 2 bases.